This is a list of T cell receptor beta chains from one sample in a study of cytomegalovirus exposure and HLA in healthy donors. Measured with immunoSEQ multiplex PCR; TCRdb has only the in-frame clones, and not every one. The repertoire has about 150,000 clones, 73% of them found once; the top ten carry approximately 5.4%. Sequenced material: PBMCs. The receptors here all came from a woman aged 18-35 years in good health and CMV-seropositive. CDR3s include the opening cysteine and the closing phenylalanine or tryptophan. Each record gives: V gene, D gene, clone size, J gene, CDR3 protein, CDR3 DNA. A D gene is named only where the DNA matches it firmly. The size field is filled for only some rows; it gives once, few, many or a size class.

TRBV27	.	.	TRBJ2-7	CASSPRYSSYEQYF	TGTGCCAGCAGTCCTCGGTACAGCTCCTACGAGCAGTACTTC
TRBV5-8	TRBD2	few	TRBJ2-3	CASSPLAGGGDTQYF	TGTGCCAGCAGCCCCCTAGCGGGGGGGGGAGATACGCAGTATTTT
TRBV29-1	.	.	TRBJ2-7	CSVVGEVASSYEQYF	TGCAGCGTTGTGGGGGAGGTGGCGAGCTCCTACGAGCAGTACTTC
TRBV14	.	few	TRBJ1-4	CASSLFPAGINEKLFF	TGTGCCAGCAGCCTTTTTCCGGCAGGGATTAATGAAAAACTGTTTTTT
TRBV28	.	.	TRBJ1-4	CASSSANEKLFF	TGTGCCAGCAGTTCCGCTAATGAAAAACTGTTTTTT
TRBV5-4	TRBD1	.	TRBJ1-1	CASSSAGTVMNTEAFF	TGTGCCAGCAGCTCGGCGGGGACAGTAATGAACACTGAAGCTTTCTTT
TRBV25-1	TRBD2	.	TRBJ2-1	CASSESKRGFSYNEQFF	TGTGCCAGCAGCGAATCGAAGCGGGGGTTCTCCTACAATGAGCAGTTCTTC
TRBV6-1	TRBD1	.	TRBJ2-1	CASMFRTGSNNEQFF	TGTGCCAGCATGTTCCGGACAGGGTCCAACAATGAGCAGTTCTTC
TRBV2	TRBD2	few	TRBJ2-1	CASNVGLAGVKRNNEQFF	TGTGCCAGCAACGTGGGACTAGCGGGGGTCAAAAGGAACAATGAGCAGTTCTTC
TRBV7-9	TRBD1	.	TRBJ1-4	CASSFDPGQGKEKLFF	TGTGCCAGCAGCTTCGACCCGGGACAGGGGAAAGAAAAACTGTTTTTT
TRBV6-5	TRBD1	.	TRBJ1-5	CASRGQGWDQPQHF	TGTGCCAGCAGAGGACAGGGGTGGGATCAGCCCCAGCATTTT
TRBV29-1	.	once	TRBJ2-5	CSVEEPTGETQYF	TGCAGCGTTGAGGAGCCGACGGGAGAGACCCAGTACTTC
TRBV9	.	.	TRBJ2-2	CASSPGRGTGELFF	TGTGCCAGCAGCCCCGGCCGGGGGACCGGGGAGCTGTTTTTT
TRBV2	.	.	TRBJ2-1	CASFNRLSSYNEQFF	TGTGCCAGCTTTAACAGGCTGAGCTCCTACAATGAGCAGTTCTTC
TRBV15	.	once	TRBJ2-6	CATSRNSGTGANVLTF	TGTGCCACCAGCAGAAACTCAGGGACTGGGGCCAACGTCCTGACTTTC
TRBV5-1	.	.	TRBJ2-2	CASSLGGPSVGELFF	TGCGCCAGCAGCTTGGGAGGGCCCAGCGTCGGGGAGCTGTTTTTT
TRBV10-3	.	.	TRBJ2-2	CAISAGDGSNTGELFF	TGTGCCATCAGTGCGGGGGACGGTTCGAACACCGGGGAGCTGTTTTTT
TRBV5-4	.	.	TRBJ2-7	CASSWGQGGEQYF	TGTGCCAGCAGCTGGGGGCAGGGGGGCGAGCAGTACTTC
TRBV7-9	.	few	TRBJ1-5	CASSPETGTHQPQHF	TGTGCCAGCAGCCCCGAGACAGGCACCCATCAGCCCCAGCATTTT
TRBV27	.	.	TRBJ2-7	CASSSPGYEQYF	TGTGCCAGCAGTTCCCCAGGCTACGAGCAGTACTTC
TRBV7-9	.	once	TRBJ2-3	CASSLDTQYF	TGTGCCAGCAGCCTTGATACGCAGTATTTT
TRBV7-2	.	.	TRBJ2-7	CASSLARLSYEQYF	TGTGCCAGCAGCTTAGCAAGACTCTCCTACGAGCAGTACTTC
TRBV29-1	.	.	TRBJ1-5	CSVEAPWPTGYNQPQHF	TGCAGCGTTGAGGCCCCCTGGCCCACAGGGTACAATCAGCCCCAGCATTTT
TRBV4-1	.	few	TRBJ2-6	CASSRGGLISGANVLTF	TGCGCCAGCAGCCGAGGGGGACTAATCTCTGGGGCCAACGTCCTGACTTTC
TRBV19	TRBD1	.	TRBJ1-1	CASSKGQGNTEAFF	TGTGCCAGTAGCAAAGGACAGGGGAACACTGAAGCTTTCTTT
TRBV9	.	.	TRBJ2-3	CASSPSSRTGTSTDTQYF	TGTGCCAGCAGCCCTTCAAGTCGCACCGGGACTAGCACAGATACGCAGTATTTT
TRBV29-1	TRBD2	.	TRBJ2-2	CSVEVAGENTGELFF	TGCAGCGTTGAAGTCGCGGGGGAAAACACCGGGGAGCTGTTTTTT
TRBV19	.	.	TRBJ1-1	CASTVGGVNTEAFF	TGTGCCAGTACCGTTGGCGGTGTGAACACTGAAGCTTTCTTT
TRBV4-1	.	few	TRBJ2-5	CASSQKIQGQETQYF	TGCGCCAGCAGCCAAAAAATCCAGGGCCAAGAGACCCAGTACTTC
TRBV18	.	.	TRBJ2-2	CASSPYPPRLLNTGELFF	TGTGCCAGCTCACCGTACCCGCCGCGGCTACTAAACACCGGGGAGCTGTTTTTT
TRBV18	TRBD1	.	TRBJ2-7	CASSPSGTGGYEQYF	TGTGCCAGCTCACCTTCCGGGACAGGGGGATACGAGCAGTACTTC
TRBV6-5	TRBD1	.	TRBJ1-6	CATTRGTVSNSPLHF	TGTGCCACTACGCGTGGGACAGTAAGTAATTCACCCCTCCACTTT
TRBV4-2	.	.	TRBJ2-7	CASSQQGEQYF	TGTGCCAGCAGCCAGCAGGGGGAGCAGTACTTC
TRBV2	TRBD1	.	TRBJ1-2	CASSEGGQNYGYTF	TGTGCCAGCAGTGAAGGGGGACAGAACTATGGCTACACCTTC
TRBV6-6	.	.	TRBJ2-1	CASSLPGGAVNEQFF	TGTGCCAGCAGTTTACCGGGGGGCGCGGTCAATGAGCAGTTCTTC
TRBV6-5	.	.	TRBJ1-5	CASSYTSKGNQPQHF	TGTGCCAGCAGTTACACTTCGAAGGGGAATCAGCCCCAGCATTTT
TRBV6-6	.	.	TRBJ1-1	CASSYGGSEAFF	TGTGCCAGCAGTTACGGGGGCTCTGAAGCTTTCTTT
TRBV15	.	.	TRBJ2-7	CATSAQVRSHYEQYF	TGTGCCACCAGCGCACAGGTCAGGTCCCATTACGAGCAGTACTTC